This T cell receptor (beta chain) was observed in a study of blood T cell repertoires in COVID-19. At the level of the study: The samples span acute and convalescent COVID-19 from the United States, Italy and Spain. T cells, B-cell-depleted T cells, or PBMCs provided the cDNA or gDNA that served as material.

Germline-derived CDR1 and CDR2 are LNHDA and SQIVND (reference sequence). V lost 3 bases and J lost 2, with 10 bases in between. The CDR3 has 14 amino acids. Methods used by the authors: Amplifying reference gene primers gave estimates of nucleated cell counts. The data were produced by immunoSEQ multiplex PCR, yet TCRdb's version contains in-frame clones alone and is incomplete. The DNA gave D and trimming, while V, J and clone size come from that table. Of 200,000 to 250,000 clones listed, over 80% were seen once; the top ten hold around 5.5%. Sequencing was done on a sample of peripheral blood. V usage is TRBV19 and J usage is TRBJ2-5; D possibly corresponds to TRBD1 (6 bases). The TCR was taken from a human donor in a cohort sampled during active COVID-19. Here the CDR3 reads CASSIGTPQETQYF. Here the CDR3 DNA reads TGTGCCAGTAGTATCGGGACACCACAAGAGACCCAGTACTTC.